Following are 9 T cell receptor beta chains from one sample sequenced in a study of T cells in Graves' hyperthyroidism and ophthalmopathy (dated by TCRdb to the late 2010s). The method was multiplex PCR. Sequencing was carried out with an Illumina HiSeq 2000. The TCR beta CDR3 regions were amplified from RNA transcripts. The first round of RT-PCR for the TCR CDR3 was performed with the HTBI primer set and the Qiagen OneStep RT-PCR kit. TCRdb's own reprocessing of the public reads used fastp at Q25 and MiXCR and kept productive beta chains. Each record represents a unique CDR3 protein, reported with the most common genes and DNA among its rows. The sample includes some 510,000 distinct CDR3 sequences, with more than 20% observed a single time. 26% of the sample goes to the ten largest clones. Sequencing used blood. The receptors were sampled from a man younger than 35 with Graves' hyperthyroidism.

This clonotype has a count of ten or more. The CDR3 loop is CASSKTPSYEQYF. The CDR3 bases are TGTGCCAGCAGCAAAACTCCCTCCTACGAGCAGTACTTC. The V gene is TRBV7-8, the J gene TRBJ2-7; no firm D call. Germline V CDR1 and CDR2: SGHVS, FQNEAQ. This CDR3 comprises 13 residues. V lost 5 bases and J lost 0, with 8 bases in between.

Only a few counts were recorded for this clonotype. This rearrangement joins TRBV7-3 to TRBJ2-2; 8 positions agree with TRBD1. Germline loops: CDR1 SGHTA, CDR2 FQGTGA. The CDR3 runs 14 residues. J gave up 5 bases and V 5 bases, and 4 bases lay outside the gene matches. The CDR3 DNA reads TGTGCCAGCAGCACAGGGGGAAGTACCGGGGAGCTGTTTTTT. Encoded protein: CASSTGGSTGELFF.

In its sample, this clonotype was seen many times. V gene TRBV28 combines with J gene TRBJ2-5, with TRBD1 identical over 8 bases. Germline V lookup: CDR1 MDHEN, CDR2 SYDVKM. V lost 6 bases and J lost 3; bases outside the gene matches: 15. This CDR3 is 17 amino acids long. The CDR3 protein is CASSYPGQGAEKETQYF. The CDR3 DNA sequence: TGTGCCAGCAGCTACCCCGGCCAGGGGGCAGAAAAAGAGACCCAGTACTTC.

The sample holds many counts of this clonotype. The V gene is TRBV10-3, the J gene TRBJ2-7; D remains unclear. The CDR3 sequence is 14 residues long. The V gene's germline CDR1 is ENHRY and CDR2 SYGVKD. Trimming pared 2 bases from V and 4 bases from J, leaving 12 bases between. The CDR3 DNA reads TGTGCCATCAGTGAGCCGTCGGAGTGGTACGAGCAGTACTTC. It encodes CAISEPSEWYEQYF.

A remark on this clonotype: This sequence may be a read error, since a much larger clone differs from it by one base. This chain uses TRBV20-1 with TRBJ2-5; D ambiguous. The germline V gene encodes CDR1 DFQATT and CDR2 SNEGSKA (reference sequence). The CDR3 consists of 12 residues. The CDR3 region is CSARVGQDTQYF. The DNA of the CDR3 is TGCAGTGCTAGAGTAGGGCAAGATACCCAGTACTTC.

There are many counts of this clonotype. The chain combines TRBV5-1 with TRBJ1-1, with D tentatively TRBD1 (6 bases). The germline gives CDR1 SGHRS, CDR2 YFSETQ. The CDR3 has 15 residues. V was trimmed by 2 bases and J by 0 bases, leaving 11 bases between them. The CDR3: CASSFQTGMNTEAFF. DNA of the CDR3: TGCGCCAGCAGCTTCCAAACAGGGATGAACACTGAAGCTTTCTTT.

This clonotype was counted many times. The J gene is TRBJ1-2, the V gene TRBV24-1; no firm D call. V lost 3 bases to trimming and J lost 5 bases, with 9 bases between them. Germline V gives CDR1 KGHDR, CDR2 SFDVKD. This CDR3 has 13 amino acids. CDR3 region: CATSDDKSYGYTF. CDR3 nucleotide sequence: TGTGCCACCAGTGATGACAAGTCTTATGGCTACACCTTC.

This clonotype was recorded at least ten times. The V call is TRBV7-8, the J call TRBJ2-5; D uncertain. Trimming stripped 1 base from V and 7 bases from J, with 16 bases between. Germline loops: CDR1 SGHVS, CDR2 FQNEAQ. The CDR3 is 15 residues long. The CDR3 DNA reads TGTGCCAGCAGCTTAGGGGCAGGCGCCCTTTTGACCCAGTACTTC. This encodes CASSLGAGALLTQYF.

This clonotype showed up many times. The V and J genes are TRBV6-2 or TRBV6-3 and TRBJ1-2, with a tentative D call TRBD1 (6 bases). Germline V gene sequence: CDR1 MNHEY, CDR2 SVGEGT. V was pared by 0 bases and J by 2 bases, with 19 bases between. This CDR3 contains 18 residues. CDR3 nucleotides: TGTGCCAGCAGTTACTCTGGTCGAACGTTGCAGGGGAACTATGGCTACACCTTC. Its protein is CASSYSGRTLQGNYGYTF.